The 9 T cell receptor beta chains reported below all come from one sample, sequenced in a study of OX40 agonist ivuxolimab in advanced cancers. The table came from immunoSEQ multiplex PCR; TCRdb's copy has only in-frame clones and leaves some out. The sample lists 90,000 to 100,000 clones; around nine tenths were seen once. The sequencing here drew on CD4+ or CD8+ T cells sorted from blood, taken in a trial of the OX40 agonist ivuxolimab. These receptors all stem from an adult with an advanced solid tumor such as melanoma, head and neck, liver or kidney cancer.

Remarks on this clone: One end of the junction is discordant with germline, which a read error may explain. The V gene is TRBV19, the J gene TRBJ2-1; 7 nucleotides align to TRBD1. Germline CDR1 LNHDA, CDR2 SQIVND (reference sequence). The CDR3 runs 13 residues. The CDR3 spells CASSTLRRQGGLF. CDR3 coding DNA: TGTGCCAGTAGTACGTTAAGGCGACAGGGTGGTCTCTTC.

The rearrangement links TRBV20-1 to TRBJ2-4; no clear D gene. Germline CDR1 DFQATT, CDR2 SNEGSKA (reference sequence). Trimming pared 6 bases from V and 7 bases from J, leaving 10 bases between. The CDR3 totals 11 residues. The CDR3 nucleotides are TGCAGTGCCCCTTGGGGTAACATTCAGTACTTC. Amino acids: CSAPWGNIQYF.

About this clone itself: Other nucleotide sequences from this sample produce the same CDR3. The chain is built from TRBV7-9 and TRBJ1-5; no clear D gene. This CDR3 has 13 residues. Trimming pared 6 bases from V and 4 bases from J, leaving 10 bases between. The germline V gene has CDR1 SEHNR and CDR2 FQNEAQ (reference sequence). CDR3 in DNA: TGTGCCAGCAGTTTGGACGGGAATCAGCCCCAGCATTTT. Its protein is CASSLDGNQPQHF.

The chain's CDR3 is CASRLGTSGYHEQFF. CDR3 bases: TGCGCCAGCAGATTAGGGACTAGCGGGTACCATGAGCAGTTCTTC. The rearrangement links TRBV5-1 to TRBJ2-1; the match to TRBD2 covers 12 bases. The CDR3 length is 15 residues. Per the germline V gene, CDR1 is SGHRS and CDR2 is YFSETQ. V dropped 5 bases and J dropped 8; count of bases not matched to a gene: 8.

The rearrangement joins TRBV6-5 to TRBJ2-1; no firm D call. Trimming took off 6 bases at V and 2 bases at J, with 11 bases between the two ends. Germline loops: CDR1 MNHEY, CDR2 SVGAGI. This CDR3 is built from 14 residues. For the CDR3, the DNA is TGTGCCAGCAGAGTCTGGGTCACCTACAATGAGCAGTTCTTC. This codes for CASRVWVTYNEQFF.

This chain uses TRBV10-3 with TRBJ1-1; weak D call: TRBD1 (5 bases). The germline CDR1 and CDR2 sequences are ENHRY and SYGVKD. The CDR3 contains 14 residues. The germline V and J ends were trimmed by 6 bases and 5 bases, with 16 bases remaining between them. This CDR3 is CAIRAKGQRTEAFF. Here the CDR3 DNA reads TGTGCCATCAGAGCGAAGGGGCAGAGGACTGAAGCTTTCTTT.

This chain joins TRBV5-4 and TRBJ2-1, with D unresolved. Germline-derived CDR1 and CDR2 are SGHNT and YYREEE (reference sequence). The CDR3 is 15 amino acids. Trimming took off 5 bases at V and 0 bases at J, with 12 bases between the two ends. The CDR3 nucleotides read TGTGCCAGCAGGATTCCCCTTGACTCCTACAATGAGCAGTTCTTC. Amino acid sequence: CASRIPLDSYNEQFF.

This chain uses TRBV2 with TRBJ2-2; TRBD2 agrees at 11 bases. Germline loops: CDR1 SNHLY, CDR2 FYNNEI. CDR3 length: 15 residues. The junction had 1 base not matched to a gene; V was cut back by 6 bases and J by 1 base. DNA for the CDR3: TGTGCCAGCAGAGGGACTAGCGGGAACACCGGGGAGCTGTTTTTT. As protein: CASRGTSGNTGELFF.

The gene calls are TRBV6-5 and TRBJ1-3; D gene unclear. Deletions cut 0 bases from V and 1 base from J, with 7 bases between. The length of the CDR3 is 15 residues. Germline CDR1 is MNHEY and CDR2 is SVGAGI. The CDR3 reads CASSYSPGSGNTIYF. CDR3 DNA: TGTGCCAGCAGTTACTCCCCGGGATCTGGAAACACCATATATTTT.